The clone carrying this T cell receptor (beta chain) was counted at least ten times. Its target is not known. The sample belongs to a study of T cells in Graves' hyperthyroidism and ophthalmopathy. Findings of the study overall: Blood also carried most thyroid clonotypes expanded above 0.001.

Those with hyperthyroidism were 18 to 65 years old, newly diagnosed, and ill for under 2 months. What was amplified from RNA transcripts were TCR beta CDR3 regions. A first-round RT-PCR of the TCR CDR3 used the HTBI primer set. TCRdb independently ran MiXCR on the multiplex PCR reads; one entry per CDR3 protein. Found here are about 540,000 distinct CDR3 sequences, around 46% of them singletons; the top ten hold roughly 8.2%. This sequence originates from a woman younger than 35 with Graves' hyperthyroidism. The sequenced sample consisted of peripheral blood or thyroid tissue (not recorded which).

CDR3 coding DNA: TGTGCCAGCATTCCAGGACTAGCGGGAGTGGAGACCCAGTACTTC. Translation: CASIPGLAGVETQYF. This chain connects TRBV2 to TRBJ2-5; 13 nucleotides align to TRBD2. There are 15 residues in the CDR3. V dropped 7 bases and J dropped 5; count of bases not matched to a gene: 7. Germline loops: CDR1 SNHLY, CDR2 FYNNEI.